A selection of T cell receptor beta chains follows, all from one sample in a study of shared clonotypes between healthy human individuals. The assay was immunoSEQ multiplex PCR, and TCRdb's table has in-frame clones only and misses some. The top ten hold more than 0.1% of the sample, which has more than 2 million clones, almost 96% seen once. Sequencing was carried out using naive CD4+ T cells sorted from blood. The origin of the receptors is a man aged 18-30 years in good health. CDR3s include the opening cysteine and the closing phenylalanine or tryptophan. D genes are given only for firm matches. Clone size, where shown, is once, few, many, or a class for clones that have expanded.

D gene: TRBD1
V gene: TRBV7-9
CDR3 length: 14
clone size: NA
CDR3 protein: CASSPGQGMETQYF

D gene: NA
V gene: TRBV28
CDR3 length: 12
clone size: NA
CDR3 protein: CASNVDAGGAFF

D gene: TRBD1
V gene: TRBV10-3
CDR3 length: 15
clone size: NA
CDR3 protein: CAIAPGTGGKNEQFF

D gene: TRBD2
V gene: TRBV19
CDR3 length: 15
clone size: NA
CDR3 protein: CASSRPGLGFNEQFF

D gene: NA
V gene: TRBV7-9
CDR3 length: 15
clone size: NA
CDR3 protein: CASSPTGTGPLGYTF

D gene: NA
V gene: TRBV5-4
CDR3 length: 14
clone size: NA
CDR3 protein: CASSLAGTQETQYF

D gene: TRBD1
V gene: TRBV6-5
CDR3 length: 14
clone size: NA
CDR3 protein: CASSPGQGYTEAFF

D gene: NA
V gene: TRBV6-1
CDR3 length: 15
clone size: NA
CDR3 protein: CASSEFGASNTEAFF

D gene: TRBD1
V gene: TRBV4-1
CDR3 length: 14
clone size: few
CDR3 protein: CASSQGQGTFGYTF

D gene: TRBD2
V gene: TRBV4-1
CDR3 length: 16
clone size: NA
CDR3 protein: CASSRGTSGAQETQYF

D gene: NA
V gene: TRBV7-9
CDR3 length: 12
clone size: once
CDR3 protein: CASSRRLGEQYF

D gene: NA
V gene: TRBV18
CDR3 length: 12
clone size: NA
CDR3 protein: CASSLKEETQYF

D gene: NA
V gene: TRBV27
CDR3 length: 15
clone size: NA
CDR3 protein: CASSLASYSISEQFF

D gene: NA
V gene: TRBV5-1
CDR3 length: 14
clone size: NA
CDR3 protein: CASILTPNTGELFF

D gene: NA
V gene: TRBV5-1
CDR3 length: 14
clone size: NA
CDR3 protein: CASSLLTAKNIQYF

D gene: NA
V gene: TRBV18
CDR3 length: 13
clone size: NA
CDR3 protein: CASSSREYTEAFF

D gene: NA
V gene: TRBV6-1
CDR3 length: 14
clone size: NA
CDR3 protein: CASSAPGGRTEAFF

D gene: NA
V gene: TRBV4-1
CDR3 length: 18
clone size: NA
CDR3 protein: CASSQASTGHLLNSPLHF

D gene: TRBD1
V gene: TRBV29-1
CDR3 length: 11
clone size: NA
CDR3 protein: CSVGQGGGYTF

D gene: NA
V gene: TRBV19
CDR3 length: 14
clone size: NA
CDR3 protein: CASKAQTGSTEAFF

D gene: TRBD1
V gene: TRBV27
CDR3 length: 11
clone size: NA
CDR3 protein: CASTTGEGYTF

D gene: NA
V gene: TRBV2
CDR3 length: 12
clone size: NA
CDR3 protein: CASSQTNTEAFF

D gene: TRBD1
V gene: TRBV2
CDR3 length: 14
clone size: once
CDR3 protein: CASSTPHIDRGAFF

D gene: NA
V gene: TRBV6-1
CDR3 length: 14
clone size: NA
CDR3 protein: CASSESWANEKLFF

D gene: TRBD1
V gene: TRBV15
CDR3 length: 13
clone size: once
CDR3 protein: CATQQGVSEKLFF

D gene: TRBD1
V gene: TRBV29-1
CDR3 length: 15
clone size: few
CDR3 protein: CSTTGTGKDTGELFF

D gene: NA
V gene: TRBV5-6
CDR3 length: 12
clone size: NA
CDR3 protein: CASSLLEAEAFF

D gene: TRBD1
V gene: TRBV6-5
CDR3 length: 15
clone size: NA
CDR3 protein: CASSYAGTGPYEQYF

D gene: NA
V gene: TRBV19
CDR3 length: 13
clone size: NA
CDR3 protein: CASQSQGQETQYF

D gene: TRBD2
V gene: TRBV4-3
CDR3 length: 19
clone size: NA
CDR3 protein: CASSQDFSGSDLAKNIQYF

D gene: TRBD1
V gene: TRBV5-1
CDR3 length: 15
clone size: NA
CDR3 protein: CASSFGQERYNEQFF

D gene: TRBD1
V gene: TRBV7-6
CDR3 length: 21
clone size: once
CDR3 protein: CASSLETRQGASAVTNQPQHF

D gene: NA
V gene: TRBV6-5
CDR3 length: 16
clone size: NA
CDR3 protein: CASSYSGGSSYNEQFF

D gene: NA
V gene: TRBV19
CDR3 length: 14
clone size: NA
CDR3 protein: CASSMGRGRYGYTF

D gene: NA
V gene: TRBV29-1
CDR3 length: 12
clone size: NA
CDR3 protein: CSAGRQNTEAFF

D gene: TRBD1
V gene: TRBV9
CDR3 length: 14
clone size: NA
CDR3 protein: CASSDGTGIGELFF

D gene: NA
V gene: TRBV29-1
CDR3 length: 12
clone size: NA
CDR3 protein: CSVEGGGETQYF

D gene: NA
V gene: TRBV5-5
CDR3 length: 16
clone size: NA
CDR3 protein: CASSLVDSFYSYEQYF

D gene: TRBD2
V gene: TRBV5-1
CDR3 length: 14
clone size: NA
CDR3 protein: CASSPTSAWETQYF

D gene: NA
V gene: TRBV6-6
CDR3 length: 15
clone size: NA
CDR3 protein: CASSPGGTTYYGYTF

D gene: TRBD2
V gene: TRBV2
CDR3 length: 15
clone size: NA
CDR3 protein: CASRAASGGANEQFF

D gene: TRBD1
V gene: TRBV7-2
CDR3 length: 17
clone size: NA
CDR3 protein: CASSPKKGTGDSYEQYF

D gene: TRBD1
V gene: TRBV30
CDR3 length: 15
clone size: NA
CDR3 protein: CASTGKNPFTTEAFF

D gene: TRBD1
V gene: TRBV6-5
CDR3 length: 14
clone size: few
CDR3 protein: CASSPGQGNSPLHF

D gene: NA
V gene: TRBV10-3
CDR3 length: 16
clone size: once
CDR3 protein: CAISESRSLSNQPQHF

D gene: NA
V gene: TRBV2
CDR3 length: 12
clone size: NA
CDR3 protein: CASSKIGGELFF

D gene: TRBD1
V gene: TRBV5-4
CDR3 length: 15
clone size: NA
CDR3 protein: CASSASTGGRETQYF

D gene: TRBD1
V gene: TRBV18
CDR3 length: 15
clone size: NA
CDR3 protein: CASSVTGQGTYEQYF